One TCR beta chain is described in this entry. Its antigen remains unknown. A CD45RO-CCR7+CD27+CD95- phenotype identified naive CD8+ T cells. The entry originates in a study of CXCR3-negative and CXCR3-positive naive CD8 T cells. Study conclusions and caveats: Relative to CXCR3-negative naive cells, CXCR3-positive naive cells had more hydrophobic TRB CDR3s.

In preparing the TRB cDNA libraries, 5' RACE with UMI labels was used. After re-calling the 5' RACE reads, TCRdb lists one entry per CDR3 protein, DNA absent. The sample has under 7,000 distinct CDR3 sequences. The TCR comes from a human donor in good health. Some clones in this sample may be carry-over from other donors' samples. Material: naive CXCR3+ CD8+ T cells from blood. The subset denotes: CD45RO-CCR7+CD27+CD95- naive CD8+ T cells expressing CXCR3 (TNR3+).

The CDR3 loop reads CATSDSTFLGHPNTGELFF. The rearrangement uses TRBV24-1 and TRBJ2-2; TCRdb gives TRBD1 as the D gene, but with no DNA this cannot be confirmed. This CDR3 spans 19 amino acids. In germline, CDR1 is KGHDR, CDR2 SFDVKD.